These 14 T cell receptor beta chains were all obtained from the same sample, sequenced in a study of cytomegalovirus exposure and HLA in healthy donors. Using immunoSEQ multiplex PCR, the repertoire was profiled, and TCRdb retains in-frame clones only, with some absent. The sample has 140,000 to 150,000 clones; about nine tenths are singletons. Sequences were obtained from PBMCs. These receptors originate from a man aged 18 to 30 in good health and CMV-seronegative.

This chain links TRBV30 with TRBJ2-7; D gene uncertain. CDR3 length equals 13 residues. The ends were cut back, 1 base at V and 2 bases at J, with 9 bases in the middle. Germline loops: CDR1 GTSNPN, CDR2 SVGIG (reference sequence). Here the CDR3 reads CAWSEAGTYEQYV. DNA of the CDR3: TGTGCCTGGAGTGAGGCAGGCACCTACGAGCAGTACGTC.

The chain joins TRBV11-3 to TRBJ2-2, with 11 bases that match TRBD2. Per the germline V gene, CDR1 is SGHNT and CDR2 is YENEEA. After removal of 5 bases from V and 5 bases from J, the junction contained 7 bases not matched to a gene. This CDR3 has 16 amino acids. CDR3 sequence reads: CASSGNLAGGTGELFF. The CDR3 DNA reads as TGTGCCAGCAGCGGGAACCTAGCGGGAGGTACCGGGGAGCTGTTTTTT.

This clone appeared once. The chain links TRBV6-1 to TRBJ1-4; TRBD1 might be the D (6 bases). Germline V lookup: CDR1 MNHNS, CDR2 SASEGT. The CDR3 covers 15 residues. Trimming pared 2 bases from V and 6 bases from J, leaving 13 bases between. CDR3 DNA: TGTGCCAGCAGTGAACGGCAGGGGCAGTATGAAAAACTGTTTTTT. Its translation: CASSERQGQYEKLFF.

This chain uses TRBV5-3 with TRBJ1-5, with 7 bases fitting TRBD1. TRBV5-3 is sorted into the ORF group, with uncertain function. The CDR3 has 17 residues. The J segment lost 1 base and the V segment lost 1 base, leaving 8 bases of the junction unmatched. The CDR3 DNA is TGTGCCAGAAGCTTGACAGGGGCAATAGGGAGCAATCAGCCCCAGCATTTT. Its protein product is CARSLTGAIGSNQPQHF.

V and J are TRBV27 and TRBJ1-6, with TRBD1 matching over 9 bases. The CDR3 is 16 amino acids. J was trimmed by 7 bases and V by 5 bases; bases with no gene match: 9. Germline loops: CDR1 MNHEY, CDR2 SMNVEV (reference sequence). The CDR3 protein is CASSLFSGTGNSPLHF. DNA for the CDR3: TGTGCCAGCAGTCTCTTTTCCGGGACAGGGAATTCACCCCTCCACTTT.

This clone was observed a single time. CDR3 loop: CASSTRGARADTQYF. CDR3 sequence (DNA): TGTGCCAGCAGCACCCGTGGAGCACGGGCAGATACGCAGTATTTT. The chain employs TRBV7-2 and TRBJ2-3; the D is unclear. The CDR3 extends over 15 amino acids. Germline values: CDR1 SGHTA, CDR2 FQGNSA. Trimming removed 5 bases at V and 4 bases at J, with 16 bases between.

The chain carries TRBV29-1 and TRBJ2-7, with D perhaps TRBD2 (6 bases). Looked up from germline, CDR1 is SQVTM and CDR2 is ANQGSEA. Trimming left V 4 bases short and J 0 bases short, with 13 bases between. CDR3 length: 14 residues. The CDR3: CSVALSGSSYEQYV. The CDR3 DNA reads as TGCAGCGTTGCCTTAAGCGGGTCCTCCTACGAGCAGTACGTC.

The gene calls are TRBV6-5 and TRBJ1-4; D ambiguous. This CDR3 region has 11 residues. Germline lookup yields CDR1 MNHEY and CDR2 SVGAGI. Trimming pared 2 bases from V and 10 bases from J, leaving 5 bases between. The CDR3 spells CASSYQAKLFF. The DNA of the CDR3 is TGTGCCAGCAGTTACCAGGCAAAACTGTTTTTT.

The chain combines TRBV7-9 with TRBJ2-7; possible D gene TRBD2, 6 bases. Germline V CDR1 and CDR2: SEHNR, FQNEAQ (reference sequence). The ends were cut back, 1 base at V and 0 bases at J, with 7 bases in the middle. The CDR3 totals 14 residues. This CDR3 reads CASSLGGDSYEQYV. CDR3 coding DNA: TGTGCCAGCAGCTTAGGGGGGGACTCCTACGAGCAGTACGTC.

The chain recombines TRBV10-1 with TRBJ1-6, with D tentatively TRBD1 (5 bases). Trimming removed 3 bases at V and 7 bases at J, with 10 bases between. Germline CDR1 reads WNHNN; CDR2 reads SYGVQD (reference sequence). The CDR3 is 14 residues long. The CDR3 nucleotides are TGCGCCAGCAGTGAATGGGGCCAAAATTCACCCCTCCACTTT. Protein sequence: CASSEWGQNSPLHF.

This sequence joins TRBV19 and TRBJ2-2; D perhaps matches TRBD2 (6 bases). This CDR3 spans 14 amino acids. Germline CDR1 reads LNHDA; CDR2 reads SQIVND (reference sequence). Trimming cost V 10 bases and J 5 bases, with 17 bases left between them. The CDR3 here is CAIKGLGGTGELFF. In DNA, the CDR3 is TGTGCCATAAAGGGACTGGGTGGTACCGGGGAGCTGTTTTTT.

The chain has TRBV11-3 and TRBJ2-1, with TRBD2 matching 16 bases. The CDR3 is 20 amino acids. Trimming removed 5 bases from V and 3 bases from J; junction bases left unmatched: 13. Germline lookup yields CDR1 SGHNT and CDR2 YENEEA. CDR3 sequence reads: CASSPLGGTSGRGNYNEQFF. The CDR3 DNA follows: TGTGCCAGCAGCCCCCTGGGGGGGACTAGCGGGAGGGGCAACTACAATGAGCAGTTCTTC.

The chain recombines TRBV5-8 with TRBJ2-7; a weak D match, TRBD2 (6 bases). The CDR3 totals 17 residues. Per germline, CDR1 SGHTS and CDR2 YDEGEE. Trimming removed 0 bases from V and 1 base from J, with 17 bases in between. CDR3 residues: CASSLDIAERESYEQYV. CDR3 sequence (DNA): TGTGCCAGCAGCTTGGATATAGCGGAGAGGGAATCCTACGAGCAGTACGTC.

This clone was observed a handful of times. This sequence joins TRBV5-1 and TRBJ2-7; 10 bases map to TRBD1. Germline CDR1 SGHRS, CDR2 YFSETQ. The V gene end was trimmed by 4 bases and the J gene end by 4 bases; junction bases not matched to a gene: 11. The CDR3 extends over 16 amino acids. The CDR3 here is CASSRGRTGGEYEQYF. The CDR3 DNA is TGCGCCAGCAGCCGCGGCCGGACAGGGGGGGAGTACGAGCAGTACTTC.